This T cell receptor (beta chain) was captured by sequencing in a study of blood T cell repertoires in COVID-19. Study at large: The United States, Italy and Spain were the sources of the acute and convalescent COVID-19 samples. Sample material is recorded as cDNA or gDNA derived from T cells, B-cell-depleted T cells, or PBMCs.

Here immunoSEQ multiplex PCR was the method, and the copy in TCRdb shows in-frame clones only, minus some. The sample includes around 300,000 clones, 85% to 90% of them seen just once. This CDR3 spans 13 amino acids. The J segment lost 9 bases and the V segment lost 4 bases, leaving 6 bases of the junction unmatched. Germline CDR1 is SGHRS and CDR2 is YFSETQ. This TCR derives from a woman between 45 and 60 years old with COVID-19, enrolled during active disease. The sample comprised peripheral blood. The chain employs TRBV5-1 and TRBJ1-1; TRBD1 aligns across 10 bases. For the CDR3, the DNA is TGCGCCAGCAGCCCGGGGACAGGGGATCAAGCTTTCTTT. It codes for CASSPGTGDQAFF. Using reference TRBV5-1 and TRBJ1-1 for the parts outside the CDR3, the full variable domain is KAGVTQTPRYLIKTRGQQVTLSCSPISGHRSVSWYQQTPGQGLQFLFEYFSETQRNKGNFPGRFSGRQFSNSRSEMNVSTLELGDSALYLCASSPGTGDQAFFGQGTRLTVV.